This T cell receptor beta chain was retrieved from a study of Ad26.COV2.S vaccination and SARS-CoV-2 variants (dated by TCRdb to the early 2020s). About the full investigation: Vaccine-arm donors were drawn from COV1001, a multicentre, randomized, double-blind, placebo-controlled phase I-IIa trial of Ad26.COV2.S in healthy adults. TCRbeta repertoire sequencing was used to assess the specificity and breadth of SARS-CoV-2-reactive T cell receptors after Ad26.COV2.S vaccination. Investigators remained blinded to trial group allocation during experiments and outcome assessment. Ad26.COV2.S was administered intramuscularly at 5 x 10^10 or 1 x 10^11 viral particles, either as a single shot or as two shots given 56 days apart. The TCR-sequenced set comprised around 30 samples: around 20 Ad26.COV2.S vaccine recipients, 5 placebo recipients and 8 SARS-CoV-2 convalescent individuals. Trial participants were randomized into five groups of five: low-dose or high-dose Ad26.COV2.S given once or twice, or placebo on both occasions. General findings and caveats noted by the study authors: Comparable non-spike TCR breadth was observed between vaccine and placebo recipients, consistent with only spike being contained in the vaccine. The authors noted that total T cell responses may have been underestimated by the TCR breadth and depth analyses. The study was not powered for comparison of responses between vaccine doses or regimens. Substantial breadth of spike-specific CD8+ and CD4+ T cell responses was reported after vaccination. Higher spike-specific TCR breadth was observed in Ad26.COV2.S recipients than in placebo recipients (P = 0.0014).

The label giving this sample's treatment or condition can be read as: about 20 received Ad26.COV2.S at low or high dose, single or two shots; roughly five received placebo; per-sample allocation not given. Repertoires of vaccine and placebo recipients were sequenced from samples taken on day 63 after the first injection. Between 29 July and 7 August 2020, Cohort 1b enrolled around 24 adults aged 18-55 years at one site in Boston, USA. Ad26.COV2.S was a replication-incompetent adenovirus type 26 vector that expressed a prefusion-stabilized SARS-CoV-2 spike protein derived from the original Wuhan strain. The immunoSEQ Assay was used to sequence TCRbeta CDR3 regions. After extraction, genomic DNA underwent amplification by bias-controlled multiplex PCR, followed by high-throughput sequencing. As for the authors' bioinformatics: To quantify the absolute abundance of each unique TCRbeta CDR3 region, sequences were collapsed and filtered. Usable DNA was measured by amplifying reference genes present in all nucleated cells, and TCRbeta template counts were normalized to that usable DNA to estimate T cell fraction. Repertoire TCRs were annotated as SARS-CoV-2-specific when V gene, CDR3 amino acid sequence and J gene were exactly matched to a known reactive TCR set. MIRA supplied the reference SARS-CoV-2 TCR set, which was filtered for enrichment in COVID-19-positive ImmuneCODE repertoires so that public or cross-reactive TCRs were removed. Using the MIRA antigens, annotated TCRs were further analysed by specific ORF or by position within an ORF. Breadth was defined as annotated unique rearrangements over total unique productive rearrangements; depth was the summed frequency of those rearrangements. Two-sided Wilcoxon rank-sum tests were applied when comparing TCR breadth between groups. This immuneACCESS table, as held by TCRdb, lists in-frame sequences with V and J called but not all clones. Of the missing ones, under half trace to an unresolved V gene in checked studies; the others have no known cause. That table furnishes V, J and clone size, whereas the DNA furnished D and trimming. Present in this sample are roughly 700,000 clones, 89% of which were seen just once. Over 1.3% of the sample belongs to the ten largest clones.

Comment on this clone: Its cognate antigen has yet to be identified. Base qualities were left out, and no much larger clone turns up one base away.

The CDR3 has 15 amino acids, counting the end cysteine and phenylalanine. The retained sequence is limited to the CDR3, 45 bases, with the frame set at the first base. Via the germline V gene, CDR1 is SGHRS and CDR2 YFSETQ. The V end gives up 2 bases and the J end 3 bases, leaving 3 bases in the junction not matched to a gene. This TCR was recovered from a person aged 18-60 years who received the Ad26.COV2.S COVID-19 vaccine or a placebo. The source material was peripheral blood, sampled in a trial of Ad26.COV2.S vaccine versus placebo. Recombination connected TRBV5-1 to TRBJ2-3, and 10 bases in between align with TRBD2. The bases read TGCGCCAGCAGCTTAACTAGCGGGGATACAGATACGCAGTATTTT. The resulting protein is CASSLTSGDTDTQYF.